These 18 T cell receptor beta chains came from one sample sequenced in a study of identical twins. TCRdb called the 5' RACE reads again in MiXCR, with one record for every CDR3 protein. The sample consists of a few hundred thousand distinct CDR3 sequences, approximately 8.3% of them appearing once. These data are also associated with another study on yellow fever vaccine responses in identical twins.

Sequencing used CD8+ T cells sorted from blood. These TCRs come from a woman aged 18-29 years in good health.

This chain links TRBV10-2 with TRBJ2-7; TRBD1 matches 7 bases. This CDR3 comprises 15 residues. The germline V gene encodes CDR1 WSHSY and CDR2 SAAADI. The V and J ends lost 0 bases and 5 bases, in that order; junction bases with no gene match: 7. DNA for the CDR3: TGCGCCAGCAGTGAGTCGAAAGGCAGGGGGAACGAGCAGTACTTC. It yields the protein CASSESKGRGNEQYF.

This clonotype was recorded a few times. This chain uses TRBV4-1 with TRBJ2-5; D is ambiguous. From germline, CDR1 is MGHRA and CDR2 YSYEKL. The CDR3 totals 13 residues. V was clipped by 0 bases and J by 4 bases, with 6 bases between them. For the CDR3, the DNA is TGCGCCAGCAGCCAAGACGAAATAGAGACCCAGTACTTC. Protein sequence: CASSQDEIETQYF.

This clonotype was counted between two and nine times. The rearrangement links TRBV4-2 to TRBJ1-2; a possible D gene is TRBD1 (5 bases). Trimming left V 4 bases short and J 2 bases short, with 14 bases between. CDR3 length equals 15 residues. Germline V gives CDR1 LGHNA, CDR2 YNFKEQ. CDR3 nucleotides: TGTGCCAGCAGCCTACGAGGGACTTTAAACTATGGCTACACCTTC. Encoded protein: CASSLRGTLNYGYTF.

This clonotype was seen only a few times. The DNA of the CDR3 is TGCAGTGCTAGAGATGGTGGGGGGACTACCTACGAGCAGTACTTC. This sequence encodes CSARDGGGTTYEQYF. V and J are TRBV20-1 and TRBJ2-7; 7 bases are shared with TRBD2. V shed 0 bases and J 2 bases; nucleotides not matched to a gene: 7. CDR3 length equals 15 residues. Germline lookup yields CDR1 DFQATT and CDR2 SNEGSKA (reference sequence).

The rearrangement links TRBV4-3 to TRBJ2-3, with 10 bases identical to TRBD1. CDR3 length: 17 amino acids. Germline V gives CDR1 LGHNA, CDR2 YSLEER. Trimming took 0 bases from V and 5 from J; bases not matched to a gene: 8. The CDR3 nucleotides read TGCGCCAGCAGCCAAGAGGTGCGAGGACAGGGGGGAGATACGCAGTATTTT. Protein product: CASSQEVRGQGGDTQYF.

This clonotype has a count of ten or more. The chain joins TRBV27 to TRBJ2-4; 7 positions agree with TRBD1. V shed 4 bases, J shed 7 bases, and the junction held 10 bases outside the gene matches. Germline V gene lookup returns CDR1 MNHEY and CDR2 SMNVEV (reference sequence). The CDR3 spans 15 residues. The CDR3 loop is CASSSQTGLLNIQYF. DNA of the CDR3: TGTGCCAGCAGTTCCCAGACAGGGCTTCTCAACATTCAGTACTTC.

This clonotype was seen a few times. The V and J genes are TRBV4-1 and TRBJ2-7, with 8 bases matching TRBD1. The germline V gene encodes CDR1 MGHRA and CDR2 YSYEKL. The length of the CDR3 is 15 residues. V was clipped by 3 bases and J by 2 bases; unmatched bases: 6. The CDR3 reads CASSHPRQGPYEQYF. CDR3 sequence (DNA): TGCGCCAGCAGCCACCCTCGACAGGGGCCCTACGAGCAGTACTTC.

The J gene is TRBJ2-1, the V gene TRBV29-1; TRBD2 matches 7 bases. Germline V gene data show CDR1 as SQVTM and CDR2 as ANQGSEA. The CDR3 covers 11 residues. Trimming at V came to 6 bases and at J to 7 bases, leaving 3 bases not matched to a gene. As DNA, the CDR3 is TGCAGCGTCCTAGCGGAGAATGAGCAGTTCTTC. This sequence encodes CSVLAENEQFF.

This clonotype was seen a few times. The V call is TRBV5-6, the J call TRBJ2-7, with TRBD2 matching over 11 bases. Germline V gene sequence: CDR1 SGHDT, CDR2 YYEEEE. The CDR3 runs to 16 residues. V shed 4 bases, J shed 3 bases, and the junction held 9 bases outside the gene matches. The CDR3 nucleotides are TGTGCCAGCAGCAAGGGACTAGCGGAAAGGGACTACGAGCAGTACTTC. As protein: CASSKGLAERDYEQYF. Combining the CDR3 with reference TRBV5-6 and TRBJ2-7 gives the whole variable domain DAGVTQSPTHLIKTRGQQVTLRCSPKSGHDTVSWYQQALGQGPQFIFQYYEEEERQRGNFPDRFSGHQFPNYSSELNVNALLLGDSALYLCASSKGLAERDYEQYFGPGTRLTVT.

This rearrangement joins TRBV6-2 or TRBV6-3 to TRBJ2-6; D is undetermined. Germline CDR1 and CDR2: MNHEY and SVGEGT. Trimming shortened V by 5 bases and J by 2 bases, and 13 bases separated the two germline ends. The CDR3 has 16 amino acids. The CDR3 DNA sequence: TGTGCCAGCAGTCGATATCTAGAAGCTGGGGCCAACGTCCTGACTTTC. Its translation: CASSRYLEAGANVLTF.

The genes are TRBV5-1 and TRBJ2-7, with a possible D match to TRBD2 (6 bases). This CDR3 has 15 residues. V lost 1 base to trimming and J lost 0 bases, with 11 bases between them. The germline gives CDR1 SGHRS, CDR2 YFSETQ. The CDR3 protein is CASSLYGGNSYEQYF. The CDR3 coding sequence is TGCGCCAGCAGCTTGTATGGCGGGAACTCCTACGAGCAGTACTTC.

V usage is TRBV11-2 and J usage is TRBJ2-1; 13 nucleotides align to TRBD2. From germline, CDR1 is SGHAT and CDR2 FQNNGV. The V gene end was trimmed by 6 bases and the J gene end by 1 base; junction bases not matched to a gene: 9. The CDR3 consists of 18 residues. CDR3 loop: CASRSGLAGVVSYNEQFF. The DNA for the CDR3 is TGTGCCAGCAGGAGCGGACTAGCGGGAGTGGTGTCCTACAATGAGCAGTTCTTC.

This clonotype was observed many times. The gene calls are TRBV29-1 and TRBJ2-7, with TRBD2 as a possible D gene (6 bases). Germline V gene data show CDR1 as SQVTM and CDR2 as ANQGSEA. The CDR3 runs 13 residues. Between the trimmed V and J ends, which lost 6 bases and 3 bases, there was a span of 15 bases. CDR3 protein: CSVETGLGYEQYF. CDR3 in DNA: TGCAGCGTCGAAACGGGACTCGGCTACGAGCAGTACTTC.

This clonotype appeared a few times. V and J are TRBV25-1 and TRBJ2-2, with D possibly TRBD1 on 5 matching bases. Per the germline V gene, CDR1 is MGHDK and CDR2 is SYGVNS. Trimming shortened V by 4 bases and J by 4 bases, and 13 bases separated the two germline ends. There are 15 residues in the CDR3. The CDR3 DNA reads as TGTGCCAGCAGTGTAATGGGGCAGGGCACCGGGGAGCTGTTTTTT. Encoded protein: CASSVMGQGTGELFF.

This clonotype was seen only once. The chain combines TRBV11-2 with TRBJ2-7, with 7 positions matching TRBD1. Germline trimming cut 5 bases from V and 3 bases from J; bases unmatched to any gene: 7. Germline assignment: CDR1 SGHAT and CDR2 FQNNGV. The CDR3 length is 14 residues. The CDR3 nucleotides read TGTGCCAGCAGCCCTATGACAGGGTACTACGAGCAGTACTTC. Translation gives CASSPMTGYYEQYF.

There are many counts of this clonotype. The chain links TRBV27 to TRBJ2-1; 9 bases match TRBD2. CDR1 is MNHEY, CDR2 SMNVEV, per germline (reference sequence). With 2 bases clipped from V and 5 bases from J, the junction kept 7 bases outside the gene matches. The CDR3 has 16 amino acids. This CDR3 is CASSLAGGPTHNEQFF. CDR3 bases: TGTGCCAGCAGTTTAGCGGGAGGGCCGACCCACAATGAGCAGTTCTTC.

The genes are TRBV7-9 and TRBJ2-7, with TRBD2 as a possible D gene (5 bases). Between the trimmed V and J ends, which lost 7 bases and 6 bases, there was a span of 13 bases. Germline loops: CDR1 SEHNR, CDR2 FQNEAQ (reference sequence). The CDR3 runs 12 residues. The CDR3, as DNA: TGTGCCAGCAAATCGGGGAACTCCGAGCAGTACTTC. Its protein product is CASKSGNSEQYF.

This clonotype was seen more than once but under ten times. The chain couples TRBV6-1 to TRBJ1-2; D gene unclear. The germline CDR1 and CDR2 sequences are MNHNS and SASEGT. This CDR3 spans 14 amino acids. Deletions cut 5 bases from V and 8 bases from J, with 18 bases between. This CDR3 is CASSTPDRDPGYTF. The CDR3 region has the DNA TGTGCCAGCAGTACCCCTGATCGTGATCCCGGCTACACCTTC.